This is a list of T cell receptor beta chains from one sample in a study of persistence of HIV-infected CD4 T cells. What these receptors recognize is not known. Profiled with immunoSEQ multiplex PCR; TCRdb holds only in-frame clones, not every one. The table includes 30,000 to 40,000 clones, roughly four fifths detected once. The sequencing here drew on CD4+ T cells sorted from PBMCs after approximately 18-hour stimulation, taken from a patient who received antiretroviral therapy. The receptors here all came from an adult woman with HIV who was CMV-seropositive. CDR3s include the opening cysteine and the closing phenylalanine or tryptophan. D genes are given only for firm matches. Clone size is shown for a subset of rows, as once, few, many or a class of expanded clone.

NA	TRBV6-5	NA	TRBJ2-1	TGTGCCAGCAATACCGCAACCTACAATGAGCAGTTCTTC	CASNTATYNEQFF
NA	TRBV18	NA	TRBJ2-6	TGTGCCAGCTCACCACCGTCCGCCGGGGCCAACGTCCTGACTTTC	CASSPPSAGANVLTF
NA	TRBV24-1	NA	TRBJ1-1	TGTGCCACCAGTGGTCAGGGCAACACTGAAGCTTTCTTT	CATSGQGNTEAFF
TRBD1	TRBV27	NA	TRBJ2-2	TGTGCCAGCAGTTTGATGACAGGGGTCACCGGGGAGCTGTTTTTT	CASSLMTGVTGELFF
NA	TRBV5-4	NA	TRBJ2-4	TGTGCCAGCAGCTCCCGGCAGGCCCTAGGGGATAACATTCAGTACTTC	CASSSRQALGDNIQYF
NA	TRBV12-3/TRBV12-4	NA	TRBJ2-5	TGTGCCAGCAGCCGACCCCTTAAAGAGACCCAGTACTTC	CASSRPLKETQYF
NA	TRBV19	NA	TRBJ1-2	TGTGCCAGTAGCCCCAGGTCGGGTGATGGCTACACCTTC	CASSPRSGDGYTF
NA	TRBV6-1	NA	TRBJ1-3	TGTGCCAGCACCCAGGGAGAGGCTGGAAACACCATATATTTT	CASTQGEAGNTIYF
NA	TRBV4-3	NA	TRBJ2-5	TGCGCCAGCAGCCAAGCGGGTATTAGCGAGACCCAGTACTTC	CASSQAGISETQYF
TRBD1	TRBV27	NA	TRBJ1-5	TGTGCCAGCAGTACCCGGCCTCAAGGGACAGGGAACAATCAGCCCCAGCATTTT	CASSTRPQGTGNNQPQHF
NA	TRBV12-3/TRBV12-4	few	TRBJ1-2	TGTGCCAGCAGTTTAGTCAGGGAAGGCGGCTACACCTTC	CASSLVREGGYTF
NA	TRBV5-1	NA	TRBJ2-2	TGCGCCAGCAGCTTCCCGATGGGAGTCAGCACCGGGGAGCTGTTTTTT	CASSFPMGVSTGELFF
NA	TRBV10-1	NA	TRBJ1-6	TGCGCCAGCAGTCCAGACAGGAATTCACCCCTCCACTTT	CASSPDRNSPLHF
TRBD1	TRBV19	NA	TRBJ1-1	TGTGCCAGTAGTCTGACAGGGCGGTTGGGAGCTTTCTTT	CASSLTGRLGAFF
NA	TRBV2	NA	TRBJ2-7	TGTGCCAGCAGTGCCACCTACGAGCAGTACTTC	CASSATYEQYF
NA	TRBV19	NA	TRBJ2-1	TGTGCCAGTAGTATCGGCAGTCCTGAGCAGTTCTTC	CASSIGSPEQFF
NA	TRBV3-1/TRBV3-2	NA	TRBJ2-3	TGTGCCAGCAGCCAACTTCACGGAGATACGCAGTATTTT	CASSQLHGDTQYF
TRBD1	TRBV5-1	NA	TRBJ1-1	TGCGCCAGCAGCCTCATCGGGGACAGAAGGGCGAACACTGAAGCTTTCTTT	CASSLIGDRRANTEAFF
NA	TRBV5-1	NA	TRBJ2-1	TGCGCCAGCTCCTCTCCAGGGGATCTGCAGTTCTTC	CASSSPGDLQFF
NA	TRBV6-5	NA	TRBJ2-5	TGTGCCAGCAGCCAAACAGGGATGGGAGAGACCCAGTACTTC	CASSQTGMGETQYF
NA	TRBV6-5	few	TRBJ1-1	TGTGCCAGCAGGGGGGACAAGCAGAACACTGAAGCTTTCTTT	CASRGDKQNTEAFF
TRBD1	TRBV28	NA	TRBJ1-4	TGTGCCAGCAGCCTAAACCCGGGACAGGGACCAGTGGAAAAACTGTTTTTT	CASSLNPGQGPVEKLFF
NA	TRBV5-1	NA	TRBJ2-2	TGCGCCAGCGGGATGGGGAGAGGAAGCACCGGGGAGCTGTTTTTT	CASGMGRGSTGELFF
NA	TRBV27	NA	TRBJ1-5	TGTGCCAGCAGTTTCAATCACAATCAGCCCCAGCATTTT	CASSFNHNQPQHF
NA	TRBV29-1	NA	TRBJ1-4	TGCAGCGCTAAAATTGGGGGTGAACTGTTTTTT	CSAKIGGELFF
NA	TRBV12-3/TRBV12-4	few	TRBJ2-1	TGTGCCAGCAGTCCTCTGAGGATGGAGCAGTTCTTC	CASSPLRMEQFF
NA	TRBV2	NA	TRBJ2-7	TGTGCCAGCAGTGAACGCAGGAACTACGAGCAGTACTTC	CASSERRNYEQYF
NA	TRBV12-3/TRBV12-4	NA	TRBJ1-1	TGTGCCAGCAGTTTGGGGTTCACTGAAGCTTTCTTT	CASSLGFTEAFF
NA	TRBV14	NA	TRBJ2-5	TGTGCCAGCAGTCATGAAGAGACCCAGTACTTC	CASSHEETQYF
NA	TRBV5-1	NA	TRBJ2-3	TGCGCCAGCAGGGAGACGGTTATTGCCACAGATACGCAGTATTTT	CASRETVIATDTQYF
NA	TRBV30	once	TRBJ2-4	TGTGCCTGGAGTGTCGGATCGACCAAAAACATTCAGTACTTC	CAWSVGSTKNIQYF
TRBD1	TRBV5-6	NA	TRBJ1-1	TGTGCCAGCAGCTCATCGACAGGGAACTTTTATCGCACTGAAGCTTTCTTT	CASSSSTGNFYRTEAFF
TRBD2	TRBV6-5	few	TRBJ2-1	TGTGCCAGCAGCCATAGGACTAGCGGGAGCAATGAGCAGTTCTTC	CASSHRTSGSNEQFF
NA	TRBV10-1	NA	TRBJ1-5	TGCGCCAGCAGTGAGGGCAATCAGCCCCAGCATTTT	CASSEGNQPQHF
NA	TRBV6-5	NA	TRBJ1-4	TGTGCCAGCAGATCTAACAGGGTTTGGGATGAAAAACTGTTTTTT	CASRSNRVWDEKLFF
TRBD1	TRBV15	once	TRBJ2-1	TGTGCCACCAGCCCGGATCCAGGGGGCTACAATGAGCAGTTCTTC	CATSPDPGGYNEQFF
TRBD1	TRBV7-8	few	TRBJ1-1	TGTGCCAGCAGCTCGCGCACACAGGGGGCGACTGAAGCTTTCTTT	CASSSRTQGATEAFF
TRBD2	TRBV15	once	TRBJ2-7	TGTGCCACTTTAAAAACGGGGGGCTACGAGCAGTACTTC	CATLKTGGYEQYF
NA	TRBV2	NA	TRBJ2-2	TGTGCCAGCAGCAAGGACACGTACACCGGGGAGCTGTTTTTT	CASSKDTYTGELFF
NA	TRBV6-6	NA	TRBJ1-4	TGTGCCAGCAGTTACTCGCGGGGGTATGAAAAACTGTTTTTT	CASSYSRGYEKLFF
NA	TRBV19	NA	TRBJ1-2	TGTGCCAGTAGTAGGGTCACGGGGTTATATGGCTACACCTTC	CASSRVTGLYGYTF
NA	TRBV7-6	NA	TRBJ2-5	TGTGCCAGCAGCTTAAACAGGGGGGGCCAAGAGACCCAGTACTTC	CASSLNRGGQETQYF
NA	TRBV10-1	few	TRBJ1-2	TGCGCCAGCAGGGGAAAGGGAGGTGGCTACACCTTC	CASRGKGGGYTF
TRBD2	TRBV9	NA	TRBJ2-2	TGTGCCAGCAGCCTCCTTGGGCTAGCGGGAGTGGGGAACACCGGGGAGCTGTTTTTT	CASSLLGLAGVGNTGELFF
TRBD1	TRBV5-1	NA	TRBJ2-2	TGCGCCAGCAGCTTCCAACAGGGGACCACCGGGGAGCTGTTTTTT	CASSFQQGTTGELFF
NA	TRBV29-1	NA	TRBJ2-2	TGCAGCGTTATCTTACAGGGAACCGGGGAGCTGTTTTTT	CSVILQGTGELFF
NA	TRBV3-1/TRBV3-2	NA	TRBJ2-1	TGTGCCAGCACCCCTTCGGGAGCTTACAATGAGCAGTTCTTC	CASTPSGAYNEQFF
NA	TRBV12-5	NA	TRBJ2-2	TGTGCTAGTGGTTCTCTATCCGGGGAGCTGTTTTTT	CASGSLSGELFF
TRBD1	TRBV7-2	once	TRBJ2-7	TGTGCCAGCAGCAGGGACAGGGGGAGCTACGAGCAGTACTTC	CASSRDRGSYEQYF
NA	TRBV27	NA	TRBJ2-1	TGTGCCAGCAGACCAATTAGGCGTTCCTACAATGAGCAGTTCTTC	CASRPIRRSYNEQFF
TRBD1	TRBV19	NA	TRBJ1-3	TGTGCCAGTAGTAGGGACAGGGCCTCTGGAAACACCATATATTTT	CASSRDRASGNTIYF